The 31 T cell receptor beta chains reported below all come from one sample, sequenced in a study of T cell repertoires in cytomegalovirus infection. A single record per CDR3 protein comes from TCRdb applying MiXCR to the reads. The sample lists over 200,000 distinct CDR3 sequences, approximately 14% occurring once. Sequencing input: PBMCs. Source of these receptors: a human donor in good health (CMV status not recorded). Some clones in this sample may be carry-over from other donors' samples.

This clonotype appeared a few times. V usage is TRBV20-1 and J usage is TRBJ1-5; D gene uncertain. Germline CDR1 is DFQATT and CDR2 is SNEGSKA (reference sequence). Trimming shortened V by 3 bases and J by 4 bases, and 7 bases separated the two germline ends. CDR3 length equals 12 residues. The CDR3 loop is CSASRPNQPQHF. The CDR3 bases are TGCAGTGCTAGCAGGCCTAATCAGCCCCAGCATTTT.

This clonotype was counted only a few times. The chain links TRBV18 to TRBJ2-2; D is unclear. This CDR3 is built from 15 residues. The germline V gene encodes CDR1 KGHSH and CDR2 LQKENI. The V end was cut by 6 bases, the J end by 1 base, with 12 bases between. CDR3 sequence reads: CASSRSTENTGELFF. In DNA, the CDR3 is TGTGCCAGCTCCCGAAGTACAGAGAACACCGGGGAGCTGTTTTTT.

This clonotype was recorded a few times. The V call is TRBV10-2, the J call TRBJ1-2, with D possibly TRBD1 on 5 matching bases. The V and J ends lost 2 bases and 6 bases respectively, with 10 bases between them. Germline V gene lookup returns CDR1 WSHSY and CDR2 SAAADI. The CDR3 spans 13 residues. This chain's CDR3 is CASSEGRVNGYTF. The DNA for the CDR3 is TGCGCCAGCAGTGAGGGCAGGGTCAATGGCTACACCTTC.

A few counts support this clonotype. The chain uses TRBV15 and TRBJ2-7, with D perhaps TRBD1 (6 bases). Germline lookup yields CDR1 LNHNV and CDR2 YYDKDF (reference sequence). Trimming removed 4 bases at V and 2 bases at J, with 15 bases between. The CDR3 consists of 15 residues. The CDR3 is CATSTTARGTYEQYF. DNA of the CDR3: TGTGCCACCAGCACTACAGCCAGGGGTACCTACGAGCAGTACTTC.

Only a few counts were recorded for this clonotype. V gene TRBV4-1 combines with J gene TRBJ2-5; perhaps D is TRBD1 or TRBD2 (6 bases each). CDR1 MGHRA and CDR2 YSYEKL come from the germline V gene. V was clipped by 0 bases and J by 8 bases, with 16 bases between them. The CDR3 totals 15 residues. The CDR3 reads CASSQDWPGAQTQYF. The CDR3 DNA sequence: TGCGCCAGCAGCCAAGATTGGCCGGGGGCGCAAACCCAGTACTTC.

This clonotype was picked up many times. The rearrangement joins TRBV12-5 to TRBJ2-1; tentatively, D is TRBD2 (5 bases). From germline, CDR1 is LGHNT and CDR2 FRNRAP. The CDR3 sequence is 16 residues long. The V end lost 4 bases, the J end lost 6 bases, and 19 bases lay between the germline ends. For the CDR3, the DNA is TGTGCTAGTGGTTGGATGGAGGACCATCCATCCAATGAGCAGTTCTTC. It translates to CASGWMEDHPSNEQFF.

This clonotype has just a few counts. The genes are TRBV7-6 and TRBJ1-2, with a tentative D call TRBD1 (5 bases). Germline CDR1 is SGHVS and CDR2 is FNYEAQ. The CDR3 is made up of 13 amino acids. Trimming pared 5 bases from V and 4 bases from J, leaving 11 bases between. CDR3 residues: CASSLRTSYGYTF. In DNA form, the CDR3 reads TGTGCCAGCAGCCTTAGGACAAGCTATGGCTACACCTTC.

This chain uses TRBV20-1 with TRBJ1-4; 8 nucleotides match TRBD1. V shed 5 bases and J 5 bases; nucleotides not matched to a gene: 1. Germline values: CDR1 DFQATT, CDR2 SNEGSKA (reference sequence). The CDR3 is 12 residues long. The CDR3 region is CSAYRGNEKLFF. The CDR3 DNA sequence: TGCAGTGCTTACAGGGGGAATGAAAAACTGTTTTTT.

This chain connects TRBV6-2 or TRBV6-3 to TRBJ1-1; D perhaps matches TRBD1 (5 bases). CDR1 MNHEY and CDR2 SVGEGT come from the germline V gene. Between the trimmed V and J ends, which lost 2 bases and 3 bases, there was a span of 10 bases. The CDR3 sequence is 14 residues long. The CDR3 region has the DNA TGTGCCAGCAGTTACAGGGGTGAGGACACTGAAGCTTTCTTT. Its translation is CASSYRGEDTEAFF.

The V call is TRBV20-1, the J call TRBJ1-5, with TRBD1 as a possible D gene (5 bases). CDR3 length equals 12 residues. CDR1 and CDR2 from the germline V gene are DFQATT and SNEGSKA (reference sequence). The V gene lost 6 bases and the J gene lost 1 base, with 7 bases spanning the gap. CDR3 DNA sequence: TGCAGTGCCCGGGGCAGCAATCAGCCCCAGCATTTT. This sequence encodes CSARGSNQPQHF.

The rearrangement joins TRBV12-3 or TRBV12-4 to TRBJ1-2, with D uncertain. This CDR3 has 14 residues. V shed 6 bases and J shed 1 base, with 12 bases lying between them. The CDR3 loop is CASSPSGVNYGYTF. The DNA for the CDR3 is TGTGCCAGCAGCCCCAGTGGAGTTAACTATGGCTACACCTTC.

The rearrangement links TRBV5-6 to TRBJ2-6; no reliable D call. V shed 1 base and J shed 4 bases, with 9 bases lying between them. This CDR3 has 15 amino acids. CDR1 is SGHDT and CDR2 is YYEEEE in the germline V gene. CDR3 in DNA: TGTGCCAGCAGCTTGCGACGGTCCGGGGCCAACGTCCTGACTTTC. Amino acids: CASSLRRSGANVLTF.

V is TRBV29-1 and J is TRBJ2-7, with D tentatively TRBD1 or TRBD2 (5 bases each). Trimming pared 7 bases from V and 2 bases from J, leaving 18 bases between. Germline V gene lookup returns CDR1 SQVTM and CDR2 ANQGSEA. The CDR3 is 14 amino acids. The CDR3 reads CSATILPGPYEQYF. The CDR3 DNA reads TGCAGCGCGACCATCCTGCCGGGGCCCTACGAGCAGTACTTC.

This clonotype was recorded a few times. The V and J genes are TRBV4-1 and TRBJ1-2, with D possibly being TRBD1 (5 bases). With 2 bases removed from V and 3 bases from J, the gap between germline ends came to 16 bases. Germline V gene sequence: CDR1 MGHRA, CDR2 YSYEKL. The CDR3 totals 16 residues. The CDR3 DNA is TGCGCCAGCAGCCAACCATGGGGCGGCGCACACTATGGCTACACCTTC. Translating gives CASSQPWGGAHYGYTF.

In this sample, this clonotype turned up many times. For the CDR3, the DNA is TGTGCCAGCAGTTCAGGGGTAGAGAGACAGCCCCAGCATTTT. Translated: CASSSGVERQPQHF. The chain couples TRBV28 to TRBJ1-5; tentative D call: TRBD1 (6 bases). Germline loops: CDR1 MDHEN, CDR2 SYDVKM. The CDR3 loop spans 14 amino acids. V was shortened by 4 bases and J by 7 bases, with 14 bases between the two germline ends.

This chain connects TRBV12-3 or TRBV12-4 to TRBJ1-2; unclear D gene. This CDR3 comprises 17 residues. Trimming pared 3 bases from V and 5 bases from J, leaving 22 bases between. Here the CDR3 reads CASSFNPWSHVPYGYTF. The DNA for the CDR3 is TGTGCCAGCAGTTTTAACCCTTGGTCTCATGTTCCTTATGGCTACACCTTC.

This clonotype was counted many times. The chain joins TRBV10-1 to TRBJ1-1, with D unresolved. Trimming left V 6 bases short and J 0 bases short, with 23 bases between. The CDR3 spans 18 residues. Germline V gene lookup returns CDR1 WNHNN and CDR2 SYGVQD (reference sequence). The CDR3 sequence is CASRPRTVLCDMNTEAFF. For the CDR3, the DNA is TGCGCCAGCAGGCCGAGGACCGTCCTTTGTGATATGAACACTGAAGCTTTCTTT.

The rearrangement links TRBV5-6 to TRBJ2-3; D call uncertain. Germline CDR1 is SGHDT and CDR2 is YYEEEE. Trimming pared 0 bases from V and 6 bases from J, leaving 8 bases between. CDR3 size: 13 residues. The CDR3 sequence is CASSLEAWDTQYF. CDR3 bases: TGTGCCAGCAGCTTGGAAGCGTGGGATACGCAGTATTTT.

This chain links TRBV19 with TRBJ1-5; D call uncertain. This CDR3 is 16 amino acids long. In germline, CDR1 is LNHDA, CDR2 SQIVND (reference sequence). V was pared by 5 bases and J by 4 bases, with 18 bases between. The CDR3 sequence: CASSPLGLADNQPQHF. CDR3 DNA sequence: TGTGCCAGTAGTCCGCTCGGCTTGGCGGATAATCAGCCCCAGCATTTT.

This clonotype came up many times. The gene calls are TRBV7-2 and TRBJ2-7, with a weak D call TRBD2 (6 bases). Germline V gene data show CDR1 as SGHTA and CDR2 as FQGNSA. V was cut by 6 bases and J by 3 bases, with 15 bases left in between. The CDR3 length is 14 residues. The DNA for the CDR3 is TGTGCCAGCAGTCAGGGAGGCTACAACTACGAGCAGTACTTC. It encodes CASSQGGYNYEQYF.

The chain has TRBV5-5 and TRBJ2-7; 10 nucleotides agree with TRBD2. The CDR3 has 15 amino acids. The germline CDR1 and CDR2 sequences are SGHKS and YYEKEE (reference sequence). The ends lost 5 bases at V and 4 bases at J; junction bases unmatched: 9. The CDR3 loop reads CASRFTSGVPYEQYF. The CDR3 region has the DNA TGTGCCAGCAGATTTACTAGCGGGGTTCCTTACGAGCAGTACTTC.

The rearrangement joins TRBV7-2 to TRBJ1-5, with D hard to call. CDR1 and CDR2 (germline): SGHTA, FQGNSA. The CDR3 loop spans 14 amino acids. V lost 4 bases and J 2 bases, leaving 9 bases between the germline ends. The CDR3 loop is CASSSRIGNQPQHF. Here the CDR3 DNA reads TGTGCCAGCAGCTCAAGAATAGGCAATCAGCCCCAGCATTTT.

The V gene is TRBV2, the J gene TRBJ2-1, with D tentatively TRBD1 (6 bases). Germline V CDR1 and CDR2: SNHLY, FYNNEI. The CDR3 is 15 residues long. V lost 8 bases and J 0 bases, leaving 14 bases between the germline ends. The CDR3 is CASQRDTSSYNEQFF. The CDR3 DNA follows: TGTGCCAGCCAACGGGACACGAGCTCCTACAATGAGCAGTTCTTC. The full variable domain, completed using reference TRBV2 and TRBJ2-1, is EPEVTQTPSHQVTQMGQEVILRCVPISNHLYFYWYRQILGQKVEFLVSFYNNEISEKSEIFDDQFSVERPDGSNFTLKIRSTKLEDSAMYFCASQRDTSSYNEQFFGPGTRLTVL.

In its sample, this clonotype was seen a few times. The chain carries TRBV5-4 and TRBJ2-2; perhaps TRBD2 as D (7 bases). This CDR3 has 15 amino acids. Germline V CDR1 and CDR2: SGHNT, YYREEE (reference sequence). Between the trimmed V and J ends, which lost 4 bases and 1 base, there was a span of 11 bases. The chain's CDR3 is CASSPGGLNTGELFF. The CDR3 DNA follows: TGTGCCAGCAGCCCCGGGGGGCTGAACACCGGGGAGCTGTTTTTT.

This clonotype was seen a few times. This sequence joins TRBV28 and TRBJ1-4; D gene uncertain. Trimming shortened V by 7 bases and J by 8 bases, and 8 bases separated the two germline ends. The CDR3 is 11 residues long. Germline-derived CDR1 and CDR2 are MDHEN and SYDVKM. Written as DNA, the CDR3 is TGTGCCAGCACCTCTCCAGAAAAACTGTTTTTT. Amino acid sequence: CASTSPEKLFF. The full variable domain, rest sourced from reference TRBV28 and TRBJ1-4, is DVKVTQSSRYLVKRTGEKVFLECVQDMDHENMFWYRQDPGLGLRLIYFSYDVKMKEKGDIPEGYSVSREKKERFSLILESASTNQTSMYLCASTSPEKLFFGSGTQLSVL.

As concerns this clonotype: This may come from a read error, since a much larger clone is one base off. The J gene is TRBJ2-3, the V gene TRBV19; TRBD2 aligns across 10 bases. The CDR3 loop spans 18 amino acids. Germline CDR1 reads LNHDA; CDR2 reads SQIVND (reference sequence). V shed 0 bases and J 4 bases; nucleotides not matched to a gene: 10. The CDR3 DNA reads TGTGCCAGTAGTATAGATGACCCGGGACTAGCGTCTTCAGATACGCAGTATTTT. Amino acids: CASSIDDPGLASSDTQYF.

In this sample, this clonotype turned up many times. V is TRBV4-2 and J is TRBJ2-7; D might be TRBD1 or TRBD2, each matching 5 bases. The CDR3 is 15 residues long. V lost 1 base, J lost 4 bases, and 14 bases lay in between. Germline V lookup: CDR1 LGHNA, CDR2 YNFKEQ. For the CDR3, the DNA is TGTGCCAGCAGCCAAGGAGGGGCAGGGTATTACGAGCAGTACTTC. As protein: CASSQGGAGYYEQYF.

To note about this clonotype: A clone one base away is much larger, so this may be a read error. The chain couples TRBV7-2 to TRBJ2-5; D gene unclear. The J call may be in error: the DNA end matches TRBJ2-1 better. Germline CDR1 SGHTA, CDR2 FQGNSA. This CDR3 has 13 residues. The CDR3 spells CASSFPPLETQFF. The CDR3 bases are TGTGCCAGCAGCTTCCCCCCCTTGGAGACCCAGTTCTTC.

This clonotype showed up just a few times. The chain is built from TRBV5-1 and TRBJ1-5; TRBD1 might be the D (5 bases). Germline CDR1 and CDR2: SGHRS and YFSETQ. This CDR3 is 13 amino acids long. V was pared by 4 bases and J by 4 bases, with 9 bases between. CDR3 nucleotides: TGCGCCAGCAGCAATGGACAAAATCAGCCCCAGCATTTT. It specifies CASSNGQNQPQHF. The whole variable domain, filled in from reference TRBV5-1 and TRBJ1-5, reads KAGVTQTPRYLIKTRGQQVTLSCSPISGHRSVSWYQQTPGQGLQFLFEYFSETQRNKGNFPGRFSGRQFSNSRSEMNVSTLELGDSALYLCASSNGQNQPQHFGDGTRLSIL.

The chain joins TRBV7-9 to TRBJ1-2; a possible D gene is TRBD1 (5 bases). CDR3 length equals 13 residues. Trimming cost V 5 bases and J 2 bases, with 9 bases left between them. CDR1 is SEHNR, CDR2 FQNEAQ, per germline (reference sequence). The CDR3 here is CASSTGHNYGYTF. The DNA for the CDR3 is TGTGCCAGCAGCACTGGACACAACTATGGCTACACCTTC.

The chain has TRBV2 and TRBJ1-5; no clear D gene. With 6 bases removed from V and 7 bases from J, the gap between germline ends came to 16 bases. The CDR3 has 14 amino acids. Germline CDR1 reads SNHLY; CDR2 reads FYNNEI. The CDR3 DNA sequence: TGTGCCAGCAGAGGCGCCGGGTTGGGACAGCCCCAGCATTTT. Protein product: CASRGAGLGQPQHF.